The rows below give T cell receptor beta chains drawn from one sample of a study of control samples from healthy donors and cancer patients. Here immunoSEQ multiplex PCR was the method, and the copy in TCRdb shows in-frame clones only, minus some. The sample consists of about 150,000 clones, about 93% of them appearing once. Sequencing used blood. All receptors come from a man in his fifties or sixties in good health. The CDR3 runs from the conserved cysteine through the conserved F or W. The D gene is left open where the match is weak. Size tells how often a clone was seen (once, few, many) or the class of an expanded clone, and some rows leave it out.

TGTGCCAGCTCACCCGACCTGGGGATAGCGGGAGTGAGAGATACGCAGTATTTT | CASSPDLGIAGVRDTQYF | TRBV18 | 18 | . | TRBJ2-3 | TRBD2
TGTGCCAGTAGTATAGTAACAAGCGTCAGGGGAGAAGAGCAGTACTTC | CASSIVTSVRGEEQYF | TRBV19 | 16 | . | TRBJ2-7 | .
TGTGCCAGCAGCCCGCGGGACCGTAGGACTGAAGCTTTCTTT | CASSPRDRRTEAFF | TRBV3-1/TRBV3-2 | 14 | . | TRBJ1-1 | .
TGTGCCAGCAGTTTAGCGGGAGGGGGCTACGAGCAGTACTTC | CASSLAGGGYEQYF | TRBV27 | 14 | . | TRBJ2-7 | TRBD2
TGTGCCAGTAGTATAGCGACGGCCAATCAGCCCCAGCATTTT | CASSIATANQPQHF | TRBV19 | 14 | . | TRBJ1-5 | .
TGCAGCGTTGAGCGAGACCCTAGGACGACTGAAGCTTTCTTT | CSVERDPRTTEAFF | TRBV29-1 | 14 | once | TRBJ1-1 | .
TGTGCCAGCACCTCCCCAGGCGGGGGAATAAACGAGCAGTACTTC | CASTSPGGGINEQYF | TRBV7-9 | 15 | . | TRBJ2-7 | TRBD2
TGCGCCAGCAGCTTAGTGACAGGCGCAACTAATGAAAAACTGTTTTTT | CASSLVTGATNEKLFF | TRBV5-1 | 16 | . | TRBJ1-4 | .
TGTGCCAGCAGCCGTACGAGGGAGGGAAACACCATATATTTT | CASSRTREGNTIYF | TRBV6-5 | 14 | once | TRBJ1-3 | .
TGTGCCAGCTCACCGGCGGGTTCGAATTCACCCCTCCACTTT | CASSPAGSNSPLHF | TRBV18 | 14 | . | TRBJ1-6 | .
TGCAGCGTTTTCCTAAGCGGGAGAGTCTCCTACGAGCAGTACTTC | CSVFLSGRVSYEQYF | TRBV29-1 | 15 | . | TRBJ2-7 | TRBD2
TGTGCCAGCAGTCGGACAGGGCGTCTTGGAAACACCATATATTTT | CASSRTGRLGNTIYF | TRBV28 | 15 | . | TRBJ1-3 | TRBD1
TGTGCCAGTCGGGGTCTACCCAGCCCTCACACAGATACGCAGTATTTT | CASRGLPSPHTDTQYF | TRBV2 | 16 | . | TRBJ2-3 | .
TGTGCAAGTCGCTTAGCGGCTAGCGGGAGCGCCTCTTCCTACGAGCAGTACTTC | CASRLAASGSASSYEQYF | TRBV12-2 | 18 | few | TRBJ2-7 | .
TGTGCCAGCAGCTTGGGGGACAGGGGCAATCAGCCCCAGCATTTT | CASSLGDRGNQPQHF | TRBV5-8 | 15 | . | TRBJ1-5 | TRBD1
TGTGCCAGCACCACGGACAGGGGAGTTCCTGGGGCCAACGTCCTGACTTTC | CASTTDRGVPGANVLTF | TRBV2 | 17 | . | TRBJ2-6 | TRBD1
TGTGCCAGCTCACCTGCACACACTAACTATGGCTACACCTTC | CASSPAHTNYGYTF | TRBV18 | 14 | few | TRBJ1-2 | .
TGTGCCAGCAGTTTATCCGCCGTCAATGAGCAGTTCTTC | CASSLSAVNEQFF | TRBV27 | 13 | . | TRBJ2-1 | .
TGTGCCAGCAGTTTAACCCCCGGGGAGCTGTTTTTT | CASSLTPGELFF | TRBV27 | 12 | . | TRBJ2-2 | .
TGTGCCAGCAGTCGCGGACAGGGGCAGTCCTACGAGCAGTACTTC | CASSRGQGQSYEQYF | TRBV6-5 | 15 | . | TRBJ2-7 | TRBD1
TGTGCCAGTAGTCCTTATCGACAGGGCCCCTCGACCACCGGGGAGCTGTTTTTT | CASSPYRQGPSTTGELFF | TRBV19 | 18 | . | TRBJ2-2 | TRBD1
TGTGCCAGCAGTTTAGCTAGCGGGAGGGTCGGCGATGAGCAGTTCTTC | CASSLASGRVGDEQFF | TRBV28 | 16 | . | TRBJ2-1 | TRBD2
TGCGCCAGCAGCTTAACTAGCGGGACCTCAGATACGCAGTATTTT | CASSLTSGTSDTQYF | TRBV5-1 | 15 | . | TRBJ2-3 | TRBD2
TGTGCCATCAGTGAGAGGGCAGGGGAAGCTTTCTTT | CAISERAGEAFF | TRBV10-3 | 12 | . | TRBJ1-1 | .
TGTGCCATCGATCAGGGCGGGGTAGAGGGCTACACCTTC | CAIDQGGVEGYTF | TRBV25-1 | 13 | . | TRBJ1-2 | .
TGTGCCAGCAGCCCCGTCCGAGGGAGAGGAGGCTACAATGAGCAGTTCTTC | CASSPVRGRGGYNEQFF | TRBV3-1/TRBV3-2 | 17 | few | TRBJ2-1 | .
TGTGCCAGCTCGGACAGGCCGAACACTGAAGCTTTCTTT | CASSDRPNTEAFF | TRBV6-5 | 13 | . | TRBJ1-1 | TRBD1
TGCGCCAGCAGCCAAAACAGGGGGCAGACTGAAGCTTTCTTT | CASSQNRGQTEAFF | TRBV4-1 | 14 | . | TRBJ1-1 | TRBD1
TGCGCCAGCTGGACAGGGACTGGAAACACCATATATTTT | CASWTGTGNTIYF | TRBV10-2 | 13 | few | TRBJ1-3 | TRBD1
TGTGCCAGCAGCCCATGGACTAGCGGGGGCTCCTACAATGAGCAGTTCTTC | CASSPWTSGGSYNEQFF | TRBV9 | 17 | . | TRBJ2-1 | TRBD2
TGTGCCAGCAGCCGCCGACAGCCCCTTAACTATGGCTACACCTTC | CASSRRQPLNYGYTF | TRBV3-1/TRBV3-2 | 15 | . | TRBJ1-2 | .
TGTGCCAGCAGTTCCCTAAGCGGGAGAGCCTACAATGAGCAGTTCTTC | CASSSLSGRAYNEQFF | TRBV6-5 | 16 | . | TRBJ2-1 | TRBD2
TGTGCCAGCAGCTTAGAGGGGAAGAGGACAGATACGCAGTATTTT | CASSLEGKRTDTQYF | TRBV11-3 | 15 | . | TRBJ2-3 | .
TGTGCCAGTAGCCCCGGGCGGATTAATGGAAAACTGTTTTTT | CASSPGRINGKLFF | TRBV19 | 14 | . | TRBJ1-4 | .
TGTGCCAGCTCACCACGGGGGGGAGGGTCCCCCTACGAGCAGTACTTC | CASSPRGGGSPYEQYF | TRBV18 | 16 | . | TRBJ2-7 | TRBD2
TGTGCCAGCAACCCGACAGGGACCTACGAGCAGTACTTC | CASNPTGTYEQYF | TRBV7-8 | 13 | once | TRBJ2-7 | TRBD1
TGTGCCAGCTCTCCCGGACAGGATGAAAAACTGTTTTTT | CASSPGQDEKLFF | TRBV18 | 13 | once | TRBJ1-4 | TRBD1
TGTGCCAGCAGTTTACGGACTAGCGGGAGACAAGAGACCCAGTACTTC | CASSLRTSGRQETQYF | TRBV28 | 16 | . | TRBJ2-5 | TRBD2
TGTGCCAGTATCGTCAGGTCGAACACTGAAGCTTTCTTT | CASIVRSNTEAFF | TRBV19 | 13 | . | TRBJ1-1 | .
TGTGCCACCAGCAGAGATCCCACGCGTGGAAACACCATATATTTT | CATSRDPTRGNTIYF | TRBV15 | 15 | once | TRBJ1-3 | .
TGCAGTGCTAGTACGCAGCGCGCAGGTCAGCCCCAGCATTTT | CSASTQRAGQPQHF | TRBV20-1 | 14 | . | TRBJ1-5 | .
TGTGCCAGCAGCTCCGGGGGCCCTGAAGCTTTCTTT | CASSSGGPEAFF | TRBV7-3 | 12 | . | TRBJ1-1 | .
TGCGCCAGCAGCTTGCGGCGGCGGGAGGACACCGGGGAGCTGTTTTTT | CASSLRRREDTGELFF | TRBV5-1 | 16 | . | TRBJ2-2 | TRBD2